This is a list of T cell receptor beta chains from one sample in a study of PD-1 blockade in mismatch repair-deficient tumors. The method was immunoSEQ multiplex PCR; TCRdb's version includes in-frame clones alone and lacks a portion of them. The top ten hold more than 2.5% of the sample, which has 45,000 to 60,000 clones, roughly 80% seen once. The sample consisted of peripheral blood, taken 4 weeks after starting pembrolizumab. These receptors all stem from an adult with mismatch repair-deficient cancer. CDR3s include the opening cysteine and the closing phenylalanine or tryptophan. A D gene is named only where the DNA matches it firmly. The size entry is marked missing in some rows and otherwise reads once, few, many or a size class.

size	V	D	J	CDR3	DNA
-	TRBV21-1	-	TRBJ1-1	CASRGPNTEAFF	TGTGCCAGCAGGGGACCGAACACTGAAGCTTTCTTT
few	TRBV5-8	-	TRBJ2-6	CASSLRGANVLTF	TGTGCCAGCAGCCTCAGGGGGGCCAACGTCCTGACTTTC
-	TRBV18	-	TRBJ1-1	CASSTGTNTEAFF	TGTGCCAGCTCAACAGGGACGAACACTGAAGCTTTCTTT
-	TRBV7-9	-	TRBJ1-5	CASTPNSGQPQHF	TGTGCCAGCACCCCCAATTCGGGGCAGCCCCAGCATTTT
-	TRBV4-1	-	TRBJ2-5	CASSHPGLKGETQYF	TGCGCCAGCAGCCACCCGGGTCTCAAAGGGGAGACCCAGTACTTC
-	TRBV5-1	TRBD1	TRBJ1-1	CASSYTGQGFNEAFF	TGCGCCAGCAGCTATACGGGACAGGGGTTTAATGAAGCTTTCTTT
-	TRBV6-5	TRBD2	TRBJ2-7	CASLSSGDEQYF	TGTGCCAGCCTTTCTAGCGGGGACGAGCAGTACTTC
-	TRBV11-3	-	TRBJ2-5	CASSLGIETQYF	TGTGCCAGCAGCTTAGGTATAGAGACCCAGTACTTC
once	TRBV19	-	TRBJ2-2	CASELAVTGELFF	TGTGCCAGTGAGCTAGCAGTCACCGGGGAGCTGTTTTTT
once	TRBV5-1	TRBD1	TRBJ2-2	CASSPGTGVTGELFF	TGCGCCAGCAGCCCAGGGACAGGGGTCACCGGGGAGCTGTTTTTT
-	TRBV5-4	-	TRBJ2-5	CASSLRQETQYF	TGTGCCAGCAGCTTACGTCAAGAGACCCAGTACTTC